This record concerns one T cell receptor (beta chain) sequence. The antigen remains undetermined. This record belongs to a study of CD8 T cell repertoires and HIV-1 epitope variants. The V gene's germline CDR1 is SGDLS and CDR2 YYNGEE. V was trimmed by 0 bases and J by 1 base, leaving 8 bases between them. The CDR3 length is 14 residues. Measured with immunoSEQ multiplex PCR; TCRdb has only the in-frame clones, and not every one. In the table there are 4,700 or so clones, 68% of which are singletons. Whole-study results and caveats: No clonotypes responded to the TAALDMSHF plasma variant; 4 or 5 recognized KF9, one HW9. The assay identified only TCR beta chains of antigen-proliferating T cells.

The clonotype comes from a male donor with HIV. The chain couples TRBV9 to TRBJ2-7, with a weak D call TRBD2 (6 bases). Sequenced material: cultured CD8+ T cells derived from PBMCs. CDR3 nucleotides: TGTGCCAGCAGCGTAGGCCTAGCGTCCTACGAGCAGTACTTC. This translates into CASSVGLASYEQYF.